Shown below are 11 T cell receptor beta chains from a single sample sequenced in a study of blood T cell repertoires in COVID-19. Data came from immunoSEQ multiplex PCR; TCRdb stores just in-frame clones and leaves some out. The sample holds under 75,000 clones, about 87% seen once. The material sequenced was peripheral blood. The source of these receptors is a human donor in a cohort sampled during active COVID-19.

This clone was seen only a few times. The chain couples TRBV7-8 to TRBJ2-7; TRBD1 aligns across 7 bases. The V gene's germline CDR1 is SGHVS and CDR2 FQNEAQ. J was trimmed by 1 base and V by 4 bases; bases with no gene match: 4. The CDR3 consists of 14 residues. CDR3 sequence reads: CASSSQGPSYEQYF. CDR3 bases: TGTGCCAGCAGCTCACAGGGGCCTTCCTACGAGCAGTACTTC.

The genes are TRBV7-2 and TRBJ1-1; the D gene is possibly TRBD1 (5 bases). In germline, CDR1 is SGHTA, CDR2 FQGNSA. The CDR3 consists of 14 residues. V was shortened by 0 bases and J by 8 bases, with 13 bases between the two germline ends. This CDR3 is CASSLAEGRPEAFF. CDR3 sequence (DNA): TGTGCCAGCAGCTTAGCGGAGGGGCGGCCCGAAGCTTTCTTT.

V is TRBV14 and J is TRBJ1-3, with TRBD1 as a possible D gene (6 bases). Germline values: CDR1 SGHDN, CDR2 FVKESK. V shed 4 bases and J shed 2 bases, with 12 bases lying between them. The CDR3 consists of 15 residues. The CDR3 nucleotides are TGTGCCAGCAGCCCAAGGACAGAAACTGGAAACACCATATATTTT. This codes for CASSPRTETGNTIYF.

This clone was seen only once. The J gene is TRBJ2-7, the V gene TRBV20-1, with D unresolved. Trimming removed 3 bases from V and 2 bases from J, with 8 bases in between. Germline V gene data show CDR1 as DFQATT and CDR2 as SNEGSKA (reference sequence). This CDR3 is 12 amino acids long. The CDR3 nucleotides read TGCAGTGCTAGTGGTAGAACCTACGAGCAGTACTTC. Encoded protein: CSASGRTYEQYF.

The chain carries TRBV28 and TRBJ2-7; 8 bases match TRBD1. The CDR3 extends over 14 amino acids. Germline CDR1 MDHEN, CDR2 SYDVKM. V trimming: 7 bases; J trimming: 6 bases; junction bases outside the gene matches: 11. The CDR3 region is CASTSLPGGLEQYF. CDR3 in DNA: TGTGCCAGCACCTCGTTGCCAGGGGGCCTCGAGCAGTACTTC.

This clone was found once. The chain carries TRBV4-1 and TRBJ2-7; D perhaps matches TRBD1 (6 bases). Trimming removed 4 bases from V and 6 bases from J, with 16 bases in between. Germline values: CDR1 MGHRA, CDR2 YSYEKL. The length of the CDR3 is 14 residues. The CDR3 reads CASSLQVGAGEQYF. The CDR3 DNA follows: TGCGCCAGCAGCCTGCAGGTGGGGGCGGGCGAGCAGTACTTC.

This chain connects TRBV18 to TRBJ1-2, with 9 bases lining up with TRBD1. The CDR3 has 17 residues. With 3 bases clipped from V and 1 base from J, the junction kept 9 bases outside the gene matches. The V gene's germline CDR1 is KGHSH and CDR2 LQKENI. The CDR3 coding sequence is TGTGCCAGCTCACCCCAACGGACAGGGGATGGTAACTATGGCTACACCTTC. Its translation: CASSPQRTGDGNYGYTF.

The chain has TRBV9 and TRBJ2-1, with a weak D call TRBD2 (6 bases). CDR1 SGDLS and CDR2 YYNGEE come from the germline V gene. The V end was cut by 0 bases, the J end by 7 bases, with 11 bases between. CDR3 length equals 14 residues. The CDR3 loop reads CASSVVAAGNEQFF. CDR3 in DNA: TGTGCCAGCAGCGTAGTGGCGGCGGGGAATGAGCAGTTCTTC.

The chain uses TRBV29-1 and TRBJ1-2; TRBD1 might be the D (5 bases). Germline values: CDR1 SQVTM, CDR2 ANQGSEA. Trimming removed 7 bases from V and 4 bases from J, with 19 bases in between. This CDR3 region has 14 residues. The CDR3: CSAHAGGSFYGYTF. As DNA, the CDR3 is TGCAGCGCCCACGCGGGGGGAAGTTTCTATGGCTACACCTTC.

The chain joins TRBV5-1 to TRBJ1-3; 7 bases align to TRBD1. With 0 bases clipped from V and 0 bases from J, the junction kept 6 bases outside the gene matches. The CDR3 has 17 amino acids. Looked up from germline, CDR1 is SGHRS and CDR2 is YFSETQ. DNA for the CDR3: TGCGCCAGCAGCTTGGTACCAGGGGGGCCCTCTGGAAACACCATATATTTT. Its translation: CASSLVPGGPSGNTIYF.

The chain uses TRBV28 and TRBJ2-5; possible D gene TRBD2, 6 bases. The CDR3 loop spans 13 amino acids. V was pared by 2 bases and J by 5 bases, with 9 bases between. Per germline, CDR1 MDHEN and CDR2 SYDVKM. This CDR3 reads CASSLAGRETQYF. As DNA, the CDR3 is TGTGCCAGCAGTTTAGCGGGGAGGGAGACCCAGTACTTC.